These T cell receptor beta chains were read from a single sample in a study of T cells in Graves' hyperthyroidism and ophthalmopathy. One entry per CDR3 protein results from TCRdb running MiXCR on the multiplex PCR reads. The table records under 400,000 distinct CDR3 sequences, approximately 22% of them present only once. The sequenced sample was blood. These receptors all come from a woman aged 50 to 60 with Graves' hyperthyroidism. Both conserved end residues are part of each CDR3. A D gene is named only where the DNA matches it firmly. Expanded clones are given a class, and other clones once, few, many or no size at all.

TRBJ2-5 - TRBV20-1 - CSARAPFGAMRETQYF TGCAGTGCTAGAGCACCCTTCGGGGCCATGAGAGAGACCCAGTACTTC
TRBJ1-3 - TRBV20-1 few CSASPAGSSGNTIYF TGCAGTGCTAGCCCCGCCGGATCCTCTGGAAACACCATATATTTT
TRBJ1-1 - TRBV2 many CASKPSSWMNTEAFF TGTGCCAGCAAGCCATCCTCGTGGATGAACACTGAAGCTTTCTTT
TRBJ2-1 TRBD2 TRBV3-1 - CASSQEDLGLAGKNEQFF TGTGCCAGCAGCCAAGAGGATCTTGGACTAGCGGGGAAAAATGAGCAGTTCTTC
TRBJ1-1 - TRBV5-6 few CASSFYFGAEAFF TGTGCCAGCAGCTTTTATTTCGGGGCTGAAGCTTTCTTT
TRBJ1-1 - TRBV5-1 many CASSQGQINTEAFF TGCGCCAGCAGCCAGGGACAAATTAACACTGAAGCTTTCTTT
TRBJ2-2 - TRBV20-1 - CSASDWAAGELFF TGCAGTGCTTCGGACTGGGCGGCCGGGGAGCTGTTTTTT
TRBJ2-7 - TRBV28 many CASSLPEREQYF TGTGCCAGCAGTTTACCCGAGCGGGAGCAGTACTTC
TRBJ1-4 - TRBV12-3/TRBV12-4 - CASGAFGDEKLFF TGTGCCAGCGGGGCGTTCGGAGATGAAAAACTGTTTTTT
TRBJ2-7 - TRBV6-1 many CASSAAYEQYF TGTGCCAGCAGTGCTGCGTACGAGCAGTACTTC
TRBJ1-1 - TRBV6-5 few CASSYSQTGNTEAFF TGTGCCAGCAGTTACTCGCAGACAGGGAACACTGAAGCTTTCTTT
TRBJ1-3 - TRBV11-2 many CASSTRQSSGNTIYF TGTGCCAGCAGCACTCGACAGAGCTCTGGAAACACCATATATTTT
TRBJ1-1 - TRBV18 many CASRVQSGVVNTEAFF TGTGCCAGCCGCGTCCAATCGGGAGTGGTGAACACTGAAGCTTTCTTT
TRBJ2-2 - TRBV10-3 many CAISYRQTSNTGELFF TGTGCCATCAGCTACAGACAAACCTCGAACACCGGGGAGCTGTTTTTT
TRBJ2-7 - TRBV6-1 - CASSRDLSGYEQYF TGTGCCAGCAGTAGGGACTTGAGCGGCTACGAGCAGTACTTC
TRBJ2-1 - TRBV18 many CASSPRGTGEQFF TGTGCCAGCTCACCCCGGGGGACGGGTGAGCAGTTCTTC
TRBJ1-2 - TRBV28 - CASSLTGKSPEGYGYTF TGTGCCAGCAGTTTGACGGGGAAGTCCCCGGAGGGGTATGGCTACACCTTC
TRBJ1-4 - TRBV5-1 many CASSLDTPRVGEKLFF TGCGCCAGCAGCTTGGACACCCCGAGGGTGGGTGAAAAACTGTTTTTT
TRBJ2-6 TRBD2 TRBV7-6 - CASSPGGGLGRSGANVLTF TGTGCCAGCAGCCCCGGGGGGGGTTTGGGGCGATCTGGGGCCAACGTCCTGACTTTC
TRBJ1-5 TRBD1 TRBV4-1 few CASSQDLGTGRQPQHF TGCGCCAGCAGCCAAGATCTAGGGACAGGGCGTCAGCCCCAGCATTTT
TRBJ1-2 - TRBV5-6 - CAGSLNRNYGYTF TGTGCCGGCAGCTTGAACAGAAACTATGGCTACACCTTC
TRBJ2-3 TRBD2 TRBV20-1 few CSANRAGLAGDTQYF TGCAGTGCTAATAGAGCGGGACTAGCAGGAGATACGCAGTATTTT
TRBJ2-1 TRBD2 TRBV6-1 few CASRKGSGGANEQFF TGTGCCAGCAGAAAAGGTAGCGGGGGGGCCAATGAGCAGTTCTTC
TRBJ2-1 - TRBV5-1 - CASSVEGGSYNEQFF TGCGCCAGCAGCGTGGAGGGGGGGTCCTACAATGAGCAGTTCTTC
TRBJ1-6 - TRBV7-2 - CASSLVPGSPLHF TGTGCCAGCAGCTTAGTACCTGGTTCACCCCTCCACTTT
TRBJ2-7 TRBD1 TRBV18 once CASAGQGSYEQYF TGTGCCAGTGCGGGACAGGGATCCTACGAGCAGTACTTC
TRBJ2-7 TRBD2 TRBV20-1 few CSAIISGKSYEQYF TGCAGTGCCATTATTAGCGGGAAGTCCTACGAGCAGTACTTC
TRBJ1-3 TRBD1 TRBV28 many CATVSGTGGRNTIYF TGTGCCACCGTTTCTGGGACAGGGGGTAGAAACACCATATATTTT
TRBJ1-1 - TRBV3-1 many CASSQDWGGTEAFF TGTGCCAGCAGCCAAGATTGGGGGGGCACTGAAGCTTTCTTT
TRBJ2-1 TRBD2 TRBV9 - CASSVVEGGPNEQFF TGTGCCAGCAGCGTAGTGGAGGGAGGGCCGAATGAGCAGTTCTTC
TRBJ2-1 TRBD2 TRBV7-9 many CASSFTGLAGGQEQFF TGTGCCAGCAGCTTCACGGGACTAGCGGGGGGGCAAGAGCAGTTCTTC
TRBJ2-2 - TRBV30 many CAWSPEPMRGGELFF TGTGCCTGGAGTCCGGAACCGATGAGGGGCGGGGAGCTGTTTTTT
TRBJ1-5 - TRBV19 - CASKAQESFQPQHF TGTGCCAGTAAGGCGCAAGAGAGTTTTCAGCCCCAGCATTTT
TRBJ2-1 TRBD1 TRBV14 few CASRGQVGNEQFF TGTGCCAGCAGGGGACAGGTTGGGAATGAGCAGTTCTTC
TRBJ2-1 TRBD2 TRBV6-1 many CASSAWGSGSYNEQFF TGTGCCAGCAGTGCCTGGGGTAGCGGGAGCTACAATGAGCAGTTCTTC
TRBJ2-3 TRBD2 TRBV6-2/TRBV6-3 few CASSGLLAGGPGSTDTQYF TGTGCCAGCAGTGGACTACTAGCGGGGGGGCCGGGGTCGACAGATACGCAGTATTTT
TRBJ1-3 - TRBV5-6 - CASSLWLGKGGTGNTIYF TGTGCCAGCAGCTTGTGGCTGGGAAAGGGGGGGACTGGAAACACCATATATTTT
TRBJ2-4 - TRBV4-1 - CASSQGSRAKNIQYF TGCGCCAGCAGCCAAGGTTCCAGGGCCAAAAACATTCAGTACTTC
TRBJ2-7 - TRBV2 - CASTVGHLGEQYF TGTGCCAGCACCGTTGGCCACTTGGGGGAGCAGTACTTC
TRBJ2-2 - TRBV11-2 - CASSLGLTHTGELFF TGTGCCAGCAGCTTAGGTCTGACACACACCGGGGAGCTGTTTTTT
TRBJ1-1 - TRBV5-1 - CASRQPNTEAFF TGCGCCAGCAGACAGCCTAACACTGAAGCTTTCTTT
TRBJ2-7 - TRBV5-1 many CASSDGSGQYF TGCGCCAGCAGCGACGGGAGCGGGCAGTACTTC
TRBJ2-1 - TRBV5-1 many CASSLGATSSYNEQFF TGCGCCAGCAGCTTGGGGGCTACCAGCTCCTACAATGAGCAGTTCTTC
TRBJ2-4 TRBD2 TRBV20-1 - CSASKTGTSGRKNIQYF TGCAGTGCTAGCAAGACCGGGACTAGCGGGAGAAAAAACATTCAGTACTTC
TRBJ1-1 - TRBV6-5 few CASSYSSGITLEAFF TGTGCCAGCAGTTACTCGTCCGGGATCACTTTGGAAGCTTTCTTT
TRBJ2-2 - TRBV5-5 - CASSFGAGDTGELFF TGTGCCAGCAGCTTTGGGGCAGGAGACACCGGGGAGCTGTTTTTT
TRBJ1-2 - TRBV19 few CASSINRDTTNYGYTF TGTGCCAGTAGTATTAACCGGGACACCACTAACTATGGCTACACCTTC
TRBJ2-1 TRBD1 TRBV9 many CASSVGDRAYNEQFF TGTGCCAGCAGCGTAGGGGACAGGGCCTACAATGAGCAGTTCTTC